The source of this TCR beta chain is a study of post-analysis software for immune sequencing data. V lost 3 bases to trimming and J lost 4 bases; unmatched junction nucleotides: 3. Germline V gene sequence: CDR1 DFQATT, CDR2 SNEGSKA (reference sequence). This CDR3 has 14 amino acids. General study points: Roughly 5 TRBV segments occurring more often in patients than controls included TRBV5-6, TRBV5-1 and TRBV20-1.

Concerning this clonotype: Its target is not known.

Presence of unique molecular identifiers characterized the TCR beta cDNA libraries. TCRdb analysed the PCR reads with MiXCR anew, one entry per CDR3 protein. The profile shows 600,000 to 700,000 distinct CDR3 sequences, about 60% of them singletons. The receptor's source is a girl aged 2 to 10 with multiple sclerosis. Input material: blood. This rearrangement joins TRBV20-1 to TRBJ2-5, with 12 bases fitting TRBD2. The CDR3 bases are TGCAGTGCTAGCATGACTAGCGGGAGAGAGACCCAGTACTTC. This codes for CSASMTSGRETQYF.